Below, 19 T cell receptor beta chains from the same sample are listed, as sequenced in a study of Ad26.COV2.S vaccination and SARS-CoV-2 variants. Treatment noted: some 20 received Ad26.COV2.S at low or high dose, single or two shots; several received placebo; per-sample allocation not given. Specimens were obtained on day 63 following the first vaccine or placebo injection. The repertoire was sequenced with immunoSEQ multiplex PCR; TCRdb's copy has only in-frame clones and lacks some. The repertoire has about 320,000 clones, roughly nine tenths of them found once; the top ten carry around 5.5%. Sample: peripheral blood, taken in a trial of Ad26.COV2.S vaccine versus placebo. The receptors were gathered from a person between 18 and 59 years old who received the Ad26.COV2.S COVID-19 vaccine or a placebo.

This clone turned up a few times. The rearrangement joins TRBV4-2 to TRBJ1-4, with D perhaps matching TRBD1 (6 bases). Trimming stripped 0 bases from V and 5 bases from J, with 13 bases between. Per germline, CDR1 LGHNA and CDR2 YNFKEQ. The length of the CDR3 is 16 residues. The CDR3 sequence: CASSQDLGGGNEKLFF. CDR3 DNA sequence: TGTGCCAGCAGCCAAGATCTCGGAGGGGGGAATGAAAAACTGTTTTTT.

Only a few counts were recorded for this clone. CDR3 coding DNA: TGTGCCAGCAGCCCCCAAAACGGGGATGAAGCTTTCTTT. The encoded protein is CASSPQNGDEAFF. This chain connects TRBV11-3 to TRBJ1-1; D is unclear. Trimming removed 5 bases from V and 7 bases from J, with 14 bases in between. The CDR3 loop spans 13 amino acids. Germline loops: CDR1 SGHNT, CDR2 YENEEA.

The CDR3 protein is CASTQGTVNYGYTF. The CDR3 DNA follows: TGTGCCAGTACCCAGGGGACAGTCAACTATGGCTACACCTTC. J is TRBJ1-2 and V is TRBV5-4; 7 bases map to TRBD1. This CDR3 spans 14 amino acids. Germline V gives CDR1 SGHNT, CDR2 YYREEE (reference sequence). Trimming cost V 8 bases and J 2 bases; bases outside gene matches: 9.

This CDR3 reads CASSEYSGTEAFF. Here the CDR3 DNA reads TGTGCCAGCAGTGAGTACTCCGGCACTGAAGCTTTCTTT. The genes are TRBV2 and TRBJ1-1, with D uncertain. V lost 3 bases to trimming and J lost 4 bases, with 9 bases between them. This CDR3 is built from 13 residues. CDR1 and CDR2 (germline): SNHLY, FYNNEI.

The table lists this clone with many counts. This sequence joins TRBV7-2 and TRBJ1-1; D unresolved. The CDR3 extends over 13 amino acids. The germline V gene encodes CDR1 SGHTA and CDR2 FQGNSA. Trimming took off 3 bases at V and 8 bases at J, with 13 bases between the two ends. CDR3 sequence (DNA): TGTGCCAGCAGCTTTCAGAAGGGCGTGGAAGCTTTCTTT. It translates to CASSFQKGVEAFF.

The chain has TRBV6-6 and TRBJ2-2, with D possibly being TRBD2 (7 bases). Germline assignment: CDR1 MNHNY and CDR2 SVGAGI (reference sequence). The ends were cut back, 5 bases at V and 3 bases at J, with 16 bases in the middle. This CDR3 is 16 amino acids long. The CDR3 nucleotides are TGTGCCAGCAGTCCTCGACTAGCAGGGGACACCGGGGAGCTGTTTTTT. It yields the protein CASSPRLAGDTGELFF.

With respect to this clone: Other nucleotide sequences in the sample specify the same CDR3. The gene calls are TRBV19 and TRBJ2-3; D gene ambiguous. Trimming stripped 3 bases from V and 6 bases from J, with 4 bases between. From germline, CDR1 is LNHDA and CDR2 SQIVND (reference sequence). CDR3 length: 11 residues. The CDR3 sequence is CASSIADTQYF. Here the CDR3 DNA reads TGTGCCAGTAGTATTGCTGATACGCAGTATTTT.

The CDR3 bases are TGTGCCAGCTCACCACCCTCTCACCCAGATACGCAGTATTTT. Its translation: CASSPPSHPDTQYF. This chain links TRBV18 with TRBJ2-3, with D unclear. This CDR3 spans 14 amino acids. V lost 0 bases, J lost 4 bases, and 8 bases lay in between. The germline V gene encodes CDR1 KGHSH and CDR2 LQKENI.

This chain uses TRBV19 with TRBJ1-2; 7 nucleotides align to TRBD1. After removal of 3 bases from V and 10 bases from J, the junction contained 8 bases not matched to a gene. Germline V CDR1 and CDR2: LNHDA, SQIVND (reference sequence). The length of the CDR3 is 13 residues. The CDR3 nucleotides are TGTGCCAGTAGTATCGTGGAGACAGGGTCCTACACCTTC. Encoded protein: CASSIVETGSYTF. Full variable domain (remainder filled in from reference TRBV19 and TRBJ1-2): DGGITQSPKYLFRKEGQNVTLSCEQNLNHDAMYWYRQDPGQGLRLIYYSQIVNDFQKGDIAEGYSVSREKKESFPLTVTSAQKNPTAFYLCASSIVETGSYTFGSGTRLTVV.

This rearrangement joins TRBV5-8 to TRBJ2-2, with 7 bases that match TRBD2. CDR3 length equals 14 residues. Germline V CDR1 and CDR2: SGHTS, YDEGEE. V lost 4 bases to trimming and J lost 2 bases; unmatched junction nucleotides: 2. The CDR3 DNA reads TGTGCCAGCAGCCTAGCGGATAACACCGGGGAGCTGTTTTTT. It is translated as CASSLADNTGELFF.

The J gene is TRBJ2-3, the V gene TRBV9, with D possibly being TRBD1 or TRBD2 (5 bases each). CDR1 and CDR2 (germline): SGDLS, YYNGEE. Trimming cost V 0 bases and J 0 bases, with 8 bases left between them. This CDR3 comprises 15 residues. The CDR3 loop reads CASSVAWGSTDTQYF. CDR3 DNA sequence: TGTGCCAGCAGCGTAGCTTGGGGGAGCACAGATACGCAGTATTTT.

In nucleotides, the CDR3 is TGCAGTGCTAGTTGGCAGACTTACGGCTACACCTTC. This codes for CSASWQTYGYTF. This sequence joins TRBV20-1 and TRBJ1-2; D unresolved. CDR1 is DFQATT, CDR2 SNEGSKA, per germline (reference sequence). Trimming shortened V by 3 bases and J by 8 bases, and 13 bases separated the two germline ends. The CDR3 extends over 12 amino acids.

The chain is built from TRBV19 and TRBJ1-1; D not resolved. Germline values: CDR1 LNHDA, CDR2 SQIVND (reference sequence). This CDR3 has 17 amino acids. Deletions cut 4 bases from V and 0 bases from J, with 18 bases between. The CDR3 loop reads CASSRGSGRSVNTEAFF. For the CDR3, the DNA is TGTGCCAGTAGTAGAGGAAGCGGTCGGTCCGTGAACACTGAAGCTTTCTTT.

The CDR3 spells CASSRLGGVASYGYTF. The CDR3 bases are TGTGCCAGCAGCCGACTTGGGGGGGTGGCGAGCTATGGCTACACCTTC. The rearrangement uses TRBV7-9 and TRBJ1-2, with D perhaps TRBD1 (5 bases). The V end was cut by 5 bases, the J end by 4 bases, with 20 bases between. The length of the CDR3 is 16 residues. Germline values: CDR1 SEHNR, CDR2 FQNEAQ (reference sequence).

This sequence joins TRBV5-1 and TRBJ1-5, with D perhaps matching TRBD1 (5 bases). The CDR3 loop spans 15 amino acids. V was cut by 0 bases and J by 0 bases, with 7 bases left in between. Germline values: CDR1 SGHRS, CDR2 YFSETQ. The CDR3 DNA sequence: TGCGCCAGCAGCTTGGAAGGGACTAGCAATCAGCCCCAGCATTTT. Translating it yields CASSLEGTSNQPQHF.

The CDR3 DNA follows: TGTGCCAGCAGCTTATTGGGCGAGCAGCCCCAGCATTTT. It specifies CASSLLGEQPQHF. The rearrangement links TRBV7-2 to TRBJ1-5; D is uncertain. The CDR3 has 13 residues. The V end lost 2 bases, the J end lost 7 bases, and 9 bases lay between the germline ends. Germline V gene sequence: CDR1 SGHTA, CDR2 FQGNSA.

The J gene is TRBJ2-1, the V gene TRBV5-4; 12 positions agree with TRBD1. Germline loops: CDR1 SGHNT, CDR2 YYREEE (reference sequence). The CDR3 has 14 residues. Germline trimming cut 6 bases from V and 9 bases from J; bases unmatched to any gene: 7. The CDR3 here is CASNDPGQGAEQFF. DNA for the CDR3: TGTGCCAGCAACGATCCGGGACAGGGGGCTGAGCAGTTCTTC.

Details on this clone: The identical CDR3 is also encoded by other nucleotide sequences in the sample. The CDR3 protein is CASSLALNTGELFF. CDR3 DNA sequence: TGTGCCAGCAGCTTAGCCCTAAACACCGGGGAGCTGTTTTTT. The chain combines TRBV7-9 with TRBJ2-2; D is ambiguous. This CDR3 spans 14 amino acids. Per the germline V gene, CDR1 is SEHNR and CDR2 is FQNEAQ (reference sequence). Trimming pared 0 bases from V and 2 bases from J, leaving 4 bases between.

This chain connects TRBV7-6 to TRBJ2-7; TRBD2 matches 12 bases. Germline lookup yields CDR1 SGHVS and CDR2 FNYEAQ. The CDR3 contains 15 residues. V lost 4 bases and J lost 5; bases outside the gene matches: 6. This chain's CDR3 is CASSWSSSGGDEQYF. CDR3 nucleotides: TGTGCCAGCAGCTGGAGCTCTAGCGGGGGGGACGAGCAGTACTTC.